What follows describes a single TCR beta chain. The antigen is undetermined. Via MiXCR, TCRdb re-called the RT-PCR reads, giving one row per CDR3 protein. Here the sample spans roughly 700,000 distinct CDR3 sequences, approximately 15% being singletons. This entry belongs to a study of response to subunit inactivated influenza vaccine. CDR3 length: 13 residues. Looked up from germline, CDR1 is DFQATT and CDR2 is SNEGSKA (reference sequence). V was pared by 5 bases and J by 2 bases, with 11 bases between. Study-wide results and limits: Each seasonal influenza vaccination, the authors suggested, recruits few new T cells.

This sequence joins TRBV20-1 and TRBJ2-3, with D possibly TRBD2 on 5 matching bases. The material sequenced was PBMCs from blood, taken 14 to 15 days before vaccination. The sequence came from a man aged 45 to 65 who received an inactivated influenza vaccine. The CDR3 is CSAPVTNTDTQYF. The CDR3 DNA follows: TGCAGTGCTCCTGTGACTAACACAGATACGCAGTATTTT.